This T cell receptor beta chain was recovered during a study of cytomegalovirus exposure and HLA in healthy donors. The germline gives CDR1 SGHKS, CDR2 YYEKEE (reference sequence). The CDR3 is 14 amino acids. Trimming stripped 2 bases from V and 2 bases from J, with 11 bases between. This PCR relied on a set of 60 Vbeta primers and 13 Jbeta primers. Produced via immunoSEQ multiplex PCR; TCRdb's table is partial and in-frame only. The repertoire has 95,000 to 100,000 clones, more than 70% of them found once; the top ten carry about 3.6%. Sequencing input: PBMCs. The chain is built from TRBV5-5 and TRBJ2-7, with a weak D call TRBD2 (5 bases). The receptor comes from a young man in good health and CMV-seronegative. This CDR3 reads CASSFRGATYEQYF. DNA of the CDR3: TGTGCCAGCAGCTTCCGGGGTGCTACCTACGAGCAGTACTTC.